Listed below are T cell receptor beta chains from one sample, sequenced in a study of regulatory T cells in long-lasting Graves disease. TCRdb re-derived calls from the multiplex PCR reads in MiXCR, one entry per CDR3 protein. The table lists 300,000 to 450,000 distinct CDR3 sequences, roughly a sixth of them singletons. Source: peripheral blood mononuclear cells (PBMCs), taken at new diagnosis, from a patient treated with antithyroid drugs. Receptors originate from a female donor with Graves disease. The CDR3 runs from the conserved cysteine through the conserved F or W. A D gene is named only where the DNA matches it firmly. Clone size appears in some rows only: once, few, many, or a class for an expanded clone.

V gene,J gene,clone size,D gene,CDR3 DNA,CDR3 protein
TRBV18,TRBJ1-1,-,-,TGTGCCAGCTCACCCGGGGACGCCGCAGGGAACTCTGAAGCTTTCTTT,CASSPGDAAGNSEAFF
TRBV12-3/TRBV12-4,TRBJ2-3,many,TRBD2,TGTGCCAGCGGAGCGCGGGGGGACGGGAATACGCAGTATTTT,CASGARGDGNTQYF
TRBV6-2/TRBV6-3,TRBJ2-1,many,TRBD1,TGTGCCAGCAGACTTACCGGGACAGACTACAATGAGCAGTTCTTC,CASRLTGTDYNEQFF
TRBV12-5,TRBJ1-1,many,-,TGTGCTAGTGGTTTGGAAGGCGGTACTGAAGCTTTCTTT,CASGLEGGTEAFF
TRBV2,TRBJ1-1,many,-,TGTGCCAGCGGCACAGCTGAAGCTTTCTTT,CASGTAEAFF
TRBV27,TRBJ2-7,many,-,TGTGCCAGCAGTCTCCGGGCCGCCCTCTACGAGCAGTACTTC,CASSLRAALYEQYF
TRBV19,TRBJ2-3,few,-,TGTGCCAGTAGTATGGGGGTTGAGGGCACAGATACGCAGTATTTT,CASSMGVEGTDTQYF
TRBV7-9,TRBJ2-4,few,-,TGTGCCAGCAGCTTAGGCTTAGGAGGAAACATTCAGTACTTC,CASSLGLGGNIQYF
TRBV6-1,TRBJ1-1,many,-,TGTGCCAGCACCAAAGGAATGAACACTGAAGCTTTCTTT,CASTKGMNTEAFF
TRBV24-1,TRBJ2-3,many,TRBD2,TGTGCCACCAGTGACCTCCCTAGCGGGCTGTCCACAGATACGCAGTATTTT,CATSDLPSGLSTDTQYF
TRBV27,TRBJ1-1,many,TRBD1,TGTGCCAGCAGTTCAGGACAGGGGATGCTGAACACTGAAGCTTTCTTT,CASSSGQGMLNTEAFF
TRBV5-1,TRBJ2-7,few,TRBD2,TGCGCCAGCAGCTTGATGTCAGCGGGAGCTCGCGAGCAGTACTTC,CASSLMSAGAREQYF
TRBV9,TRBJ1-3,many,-,TGTGCCAGCAGCGATGGACAAACCTCTGGAAACACCATATATTTT,CASSDGQTSGNTIYF
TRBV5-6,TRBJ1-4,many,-,TGTGCCAGCAGCTTGGCTTCAGGGGAGGATGAAAAACTGTTTTTT,CASSLASGEDEKLFF
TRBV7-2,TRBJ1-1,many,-,TGTGCCAGCAGCTCCCAAACGGTGATCGTCATGGGCCCTGGGAACACTGAAGCTTTCTTT,CASSSQTVIVMGPGNTEAFF
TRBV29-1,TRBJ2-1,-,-,TGCAGCGGAGATGTGGACCCCACAAATGAGCAGTTCTTC,CSGDVDPTNEQFF
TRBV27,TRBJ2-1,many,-,TGTGCCAGCAGTTTTACCGGGACCCACAATGAGCAGTTCTTC,CASSFTGTHNEQFF
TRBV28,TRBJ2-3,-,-,TGTGCCAGCAGTTTCGTCGGGGGAAGCACAGATACGCAGTATTTT,CASSFVGGSTDTQYF
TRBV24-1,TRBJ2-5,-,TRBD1,TGTGCCACCAGTGAGGGATCCGGTTTAAGGGACAGGCAAGAGACCCAGTACTTC,CATSEGSGLRDRQETQYF
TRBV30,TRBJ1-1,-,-,TGTGCCTGGAGTCCCCTGGGGAACACTGAAGCTTTCTTT,CAWSPLGNTEAFF
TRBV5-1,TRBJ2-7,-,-,TGCGCCAGCAGCTTGTCACAGACCTACGAGCAGTACTTC,CASSLSQTYEQYF
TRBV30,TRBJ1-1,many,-,TGTGCCTGGAGTTGGGAGGGGCTGAACACTGAAGCTTTCTTT,CAWSWEGLNTEAFF
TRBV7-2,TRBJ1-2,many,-,TGTGCCAGCAGCTCAAGTTCCACAGGGAAATACTATGGCTACACCTTC,CASSSSSTGKYYGYTF
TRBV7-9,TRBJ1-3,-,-,TGTGCCAGCAGCTTGGACAGAGAAAACACCATATATTTT,CASSLDRENTIYF
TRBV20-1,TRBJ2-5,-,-,TGCAGTGCTAGTGCCGGGATTCGAGAGACCCAGTACTTC,CSASAGIRETQYF
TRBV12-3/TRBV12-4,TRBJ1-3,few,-,TGTGCCAGCAGCCCCTCACTGCTAGGGTCTGGAAACACCATATATTTT,CASSPSLLGSGNTIYF
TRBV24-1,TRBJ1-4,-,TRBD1,TGTGCCACCAGTGATTCAGGGGGCAAACTGTTTTTT,CATSDSGGKLFF
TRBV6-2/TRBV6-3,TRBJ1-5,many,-,TGTGCCAGCAGTCAGAGCTATAGCAATCAGCCCCAGCATTTT,CASSQSYSNQPQHF
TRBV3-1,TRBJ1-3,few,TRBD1,TGTGCCAGCAGCCAAGTTGGGACAGGGGGGGCCTCTGGAAACACCATATATTTT,CASSQVGTGGASGNTIYF
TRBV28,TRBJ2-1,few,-,TGTGCCAGCAGGGGAGTGCCCTATTACGATGAGCAGTTCTTC,CASRGVPYYDEQFF
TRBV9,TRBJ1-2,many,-,TGTGCCAGCAGCGTAGATTTTTCGGGGCAGATCTATGGCTACACCTTC,CASSVDFSGQIYGYTF
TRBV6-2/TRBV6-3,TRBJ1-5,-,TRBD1,TGTGCCAGCAGCGCCGGGACAGGGACACATCCGCCCCAGCATTTT,CASSAGTGTHPPQHF
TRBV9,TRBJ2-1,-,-,TGTGCCAGCAGCGTAGACCAGGGTAGCGACAATGAGCAGTTCTTC,CASSVDQGSDNEQFF
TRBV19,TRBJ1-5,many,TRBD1,TGTGCCAGTAGTCCAAGGGACAGATTTAGCAATCAGCCCCAGCATTTT,CASSPRDRFSNQPQHF
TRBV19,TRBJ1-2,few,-,TGTGCCAGTAGTACCTCACGTTCTAACTATGGCTACACCTTC,CASSTSRSNYGYTF
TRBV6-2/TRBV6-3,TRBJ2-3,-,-,TGTGCCAGCAGTTCCACATTCTTACAGGTTTCCACAGATACGCAGTATTTT,CASSSTFLQVSTDTQYF
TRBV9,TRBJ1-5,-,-,TGTGCCAGCAGCGTAGAGGTAAATCAGCCCCAGCATTTT,CASSVEVNQPQHF
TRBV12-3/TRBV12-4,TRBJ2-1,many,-,TGTGCCAGCAGGCTTGGGACACCGACCTACAATGAGCAGTTCTTC,CASRLGTPTYNEQFF
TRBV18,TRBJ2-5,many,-,TGTGCCAGCTTAGACCAGGGAGAGACCCAGTACTTC,CASLDQGETQYF
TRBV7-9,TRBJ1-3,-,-,TGTGCCAGCAGCTATACGCAGGGGAATGGAAACACCATATATTTT,CASSYTQGNGNTIYF
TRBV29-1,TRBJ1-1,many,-,TGCAGCGTTTTAGATGGGGGCACTGAAGCTTTCTTT,CSVLDGGTEAFF
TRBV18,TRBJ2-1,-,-,TGTGCCAGCTCACCTAGGGAATTCAATGAGCAGTTCTTC,CASSPREFNEQFF
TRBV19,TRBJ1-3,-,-,TGTGCCAGTGGGTCCGTATGGGGACGGAGCTCTGGAAACACCATATATTTT,CASGSVWGRSSGNTIYF
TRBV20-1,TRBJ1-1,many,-,TGCAGTGCTAGACAAGTGAACACTGAAGCTTTCTTT,CSARQVNTEAFF
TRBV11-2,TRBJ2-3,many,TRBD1,TGTGCCAGCAGGAGGGACAGAGATAGCACAGATACGCAGTATTTT,CASRRDRDSTDTQYF
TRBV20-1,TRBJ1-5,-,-,TGCAGTGCTAGAGATGGAGGGGGGGGTGGACAGCCCCAGCATTTT,CSARDGGGGGQPQHF
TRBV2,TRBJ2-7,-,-,TGTGCCAGCGGCGAGCAGTACTTC,CASGEQYF
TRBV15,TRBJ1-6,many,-,TGTGCCACCAGCCCGCGATTTCTCACGGGGGTAGATTCACCCCTCCACTTT,CATSPRFLTGVDSPLHF
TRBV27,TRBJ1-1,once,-,TGTGCCAGCAGTCTCCTTTGGGGGGGTATGAACACTGAAGCTTTCTTT,CASSLLWGGMNTEAFF
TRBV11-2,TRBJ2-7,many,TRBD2,TGTGCCAGCAGCTTTATCCGCGGGAGGGTCGGCAGCTCCTACGAGCAGTACTTC,CASSFIRGRVGSSYEQYF
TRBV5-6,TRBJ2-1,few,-,TGTGCCAGCAGCTTTCTGGGGCCTGTTGTTCGGAATGAGCAGTTCTTC,CASSFLGPVVRNEQFF
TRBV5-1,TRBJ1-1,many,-,TGCGCCAGCAGCTTGGGGCCCCAACAGGGTCGAGGGGCTTTCTTT,CASSLGPQQGRGAFF
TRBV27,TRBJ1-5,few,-,TGTGCCAGCAGTTTATCGGGCCAGGGCCTCAATCAGCCCCAGCATTTT,CASSLSGQGLNQPQHF
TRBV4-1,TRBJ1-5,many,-,TGCGCCAGCAGCCGCAGGGGTTCCCAGCCCCAGCATTTT,CASSRRGSQPQHF
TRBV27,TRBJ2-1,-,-,TGTGCCAGCAGTCCTCTATGGCTCTCCTACAATGAGCAGTTCTTC,CASSPLWLSYNEQFF
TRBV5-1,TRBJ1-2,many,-,TGTGCCAGCAGCTTCCCATACAGACAGGACGGTGGCTACACCTTC,CASSFPYRQDGGYTF